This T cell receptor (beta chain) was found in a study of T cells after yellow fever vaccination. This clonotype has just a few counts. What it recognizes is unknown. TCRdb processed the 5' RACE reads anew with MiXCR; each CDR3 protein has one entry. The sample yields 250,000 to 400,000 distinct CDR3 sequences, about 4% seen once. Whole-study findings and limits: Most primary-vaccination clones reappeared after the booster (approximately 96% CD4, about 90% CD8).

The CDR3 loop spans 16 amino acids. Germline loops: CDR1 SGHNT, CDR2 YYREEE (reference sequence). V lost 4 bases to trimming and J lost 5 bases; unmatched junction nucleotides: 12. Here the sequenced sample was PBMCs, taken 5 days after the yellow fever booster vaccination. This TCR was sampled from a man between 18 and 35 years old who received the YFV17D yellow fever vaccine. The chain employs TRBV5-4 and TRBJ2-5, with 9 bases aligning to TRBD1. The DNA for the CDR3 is TGTGCCAGCAGCGACAATCCCGGACAGGGGAAGGAGACCCAGTACTTC. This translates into CASSDNPGQGKETQYF.